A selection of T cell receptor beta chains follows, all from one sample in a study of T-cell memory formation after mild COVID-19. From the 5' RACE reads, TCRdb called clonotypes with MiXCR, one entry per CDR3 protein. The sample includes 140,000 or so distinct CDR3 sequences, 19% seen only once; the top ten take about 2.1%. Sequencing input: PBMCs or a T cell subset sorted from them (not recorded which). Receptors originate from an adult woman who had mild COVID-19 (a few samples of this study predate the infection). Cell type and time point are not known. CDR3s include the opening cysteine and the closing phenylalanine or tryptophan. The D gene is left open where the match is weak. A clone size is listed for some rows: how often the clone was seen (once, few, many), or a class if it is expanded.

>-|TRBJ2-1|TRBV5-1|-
TGCGCCAGCAGCTTGGGAGCAAATGAGCAGTTCTTC
CASSLGANEQFF
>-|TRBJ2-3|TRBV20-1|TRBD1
TGCAGTGCTCCCGACAGGGGACTGGATACGCAGTATTTT
CSAPDRGLDTQYF
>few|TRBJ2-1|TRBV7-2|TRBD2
TGTGCCAGCAGCCGAGTAGCGGGGTCATCCTACAATGAGCAGTTCTTC
CASSRVAGSSYNEQFF
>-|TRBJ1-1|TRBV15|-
TGTGCCACCAGCAGAGATGGGCCAGAACTGAACACTGAAGCTTTCTTT
CATSRDGPELNTEAFF
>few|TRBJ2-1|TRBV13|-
TGTGCCAGCAGCTCCCAGTATGGCAATGAGCAGTTCTTC
CASSSQYGNEQFF
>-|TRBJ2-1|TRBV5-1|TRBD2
TGCGCCAGTGGAGGGACTAGCCGATACAATGAGCAGTTCTTC
CASGGTSRYNEQFF
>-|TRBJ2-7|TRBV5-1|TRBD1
TGCGCCAGCAGCTCCCCCGGGACAGTAAAATACGAGCAGTACTTC
CASSSPGTVKYEQYF
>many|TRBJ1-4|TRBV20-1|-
TGCAGTGCTGCCCGGGGTCCGCAGGGACTAAGATGGGATGAAAAACTGTTTTTT
CSAARGPQGLRWDEKLFF
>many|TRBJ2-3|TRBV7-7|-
TGTGCTAGCAGCTCGGGACTTTCGAGCACAGATACGCAGTATTTT
CASSSGLSSTDTQYF
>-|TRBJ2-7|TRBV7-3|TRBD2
TGTGCCAGCAGCTTAGCAACTAGCGGGAGGCACGAGCAGTACTTC
CASSLATSGRHEQYF
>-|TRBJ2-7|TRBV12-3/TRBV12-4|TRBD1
TGTGCCAGCAGTACTGGACAGGGGGCGACCTACGAGCAGTACTTC
CASSTGQGATYEQYF
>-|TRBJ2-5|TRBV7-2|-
TGTGCCAGCAGCTTAGGCGGCCCAGAGACCCAGTACTTC
CASSLGGPETQYF
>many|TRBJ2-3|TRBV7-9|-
TGTGCCAGCAGCGGCCGTCAGGTTAGCACAGATACGCAGTATTTT
CASSGRQVSTDTQYF
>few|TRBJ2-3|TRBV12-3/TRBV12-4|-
TGTGCCAGCAGCCGAACCGCTGGGGCGCAGGGCGCGCAGTATTTT
CASSRTAGAQGAQYF
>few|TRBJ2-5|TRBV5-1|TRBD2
TGCGCCAGCGGACAGGGTCGGCTAGCGGGGGGACAAGAGACCCAGTACTTC
CASGQGRLAGGQETQYF
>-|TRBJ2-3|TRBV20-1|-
TGCAGTGCTTGGGGACCTAGCACAGATACGCAGTATTTT
CSAWGPSTDTQYF
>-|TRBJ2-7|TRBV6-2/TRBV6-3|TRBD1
TGTGCCAGCACAGACAGGGGCCAGCCAACCTACGAGCAGTACTTC
CASTDRGQPTYEQYF
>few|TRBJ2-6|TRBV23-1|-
TGCGCCAGCAGTCAATCCCGACGGAACTCTGGGGCCAACGTCCTGACTTTC
CASSQSRRNSGANVLTF
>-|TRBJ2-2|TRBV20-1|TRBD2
TGCAGTGCTAGGCCCCTCACTATCGGGGGGTCGCACACCGGGGAGCTGTTTTTT
CSARPLTIGGSHTGELFF
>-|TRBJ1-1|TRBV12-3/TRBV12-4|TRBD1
TGTGCCAGCAGCCCCGGGACAGGGACTGAAGCTTTCTTT
CASSPGTGTEAFF
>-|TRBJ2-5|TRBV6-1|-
TGTGCCACCCAGGGGATCCTCCAAGAGACCCAGTACTTC
CATQGILQETQYF
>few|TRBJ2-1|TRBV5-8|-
TGTGCCAGCAGCTTTCTATCTAACAATGAGCAGTTCTTC
CASSFLSNNEQFF
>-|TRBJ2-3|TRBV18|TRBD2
TGTGCCAGCTCACTCCTAGCGGGGGGGCCAGATACGCAGTATTTT
CASSLLAGGPDTQYF
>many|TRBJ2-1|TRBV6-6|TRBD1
TGTGCCAGCAGACTCCGACAGGGGGGACGGGACAATGAGCAGTTCTTC
CASRLRQGGRDNEQFF
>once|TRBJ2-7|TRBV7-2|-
TGTGCCAGCAGCTTAAGCCAGGGGGGATACTACGAGCAGTACTTC
CASSLSQGGYYEQYF
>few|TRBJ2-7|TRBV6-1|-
TGTGCCAGCAGTGATCGGTGGACAGTTGGACCCCAATTTGAGCAGTACTTC
CASSDRWTVGPQFEQYF
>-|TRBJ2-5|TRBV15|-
TGTGCCACCAGCAGAGATCCCCAGCAAGAGACCCAGTACTTC
CATSRDPQQETQYF